The T cell receptor (beta chain) described here comes from a study of T-cell memory formation after mild COVID-19. As for the study in general: The study found TCR clusters largely donor specific. Regarding the study as a whole: The finding that pre-infection memory included some responding clones suggested that cross-reactive memory joined.

In TCRdb, the 5' RACE reads were re-called with MiXCR into one record per CDR3 protein. The repertoire includes roughly 600,000 distinct CDR3 sequences, about a sixth of them detected once, and around 13% sits in the top ten. Germline lookup yields CDR1 SGHRS and CDR2 YFSETQ. There are 14 residues in the CDR3. Trimming took off 1 base at V and 4 bases at J, with 9 bases between the two ends. This clonotype was recorded many times. Its target is unknown. The sample consisted of PBMCs or a T cell subset sorted from them (not recorded which). The J gene is TRBJ2-1, the V gene TRBV5-1; TRBD1 might be the D (6 bases). The TCR originated in an adult woman who had mild COVID-19 (a few samples of this study predate the infection). Cell type and time point are not known. The CDR3 coding sequence is TGCGCCAGCAGCTTGCGACAGGCATACAATGAGCAGTTCTTC. Protein: CASSLRQAYNEQFF.